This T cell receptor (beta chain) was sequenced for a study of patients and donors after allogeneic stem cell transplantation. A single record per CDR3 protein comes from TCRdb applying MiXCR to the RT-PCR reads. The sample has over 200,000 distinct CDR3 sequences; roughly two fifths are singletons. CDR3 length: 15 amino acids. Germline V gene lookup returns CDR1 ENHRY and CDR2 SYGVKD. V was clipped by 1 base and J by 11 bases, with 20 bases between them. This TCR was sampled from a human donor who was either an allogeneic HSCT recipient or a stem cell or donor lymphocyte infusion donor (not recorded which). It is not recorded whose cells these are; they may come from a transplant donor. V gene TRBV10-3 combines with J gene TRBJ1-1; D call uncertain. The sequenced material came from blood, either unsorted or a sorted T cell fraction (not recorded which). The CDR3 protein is CAISEWRGVPRKAFF. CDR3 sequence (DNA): TGTGCCATCAGTGAGTGGAGAGGAGTCCCCAGGAAGGCTTTCTTT.